This T cell receptor beta chain was recorded in a study of shared clonotypes between healthy human individuals. General study findings and limits: Rarefaction curves obtained for sorted subsets showed sequencing incomplete despite large depth.

As regards this clone: Its antigen is unidentified.

Clones were sequenced by immunoSEQ multiplex PCR, and TCRdb holds only the in-frame ones, with some missing. Of millions of clones listed, approximately 90% are singletons. The CDR3 covers 13 residues. From germline, CDR1 is MNHEY and CDR2 SVGAGI. With 4 bases removed from V and 3 bases from J, the gap between germline ends came to 9 bases. The chain couples TRBV6-5 to TRBJ1-1; no definite D call. This receptor was identified in a man aged 18-30 years in good health. The sequenced sample consisted of naive CD4+ T cells sorted from blood. Regarding subset: CD45RA+ positively selected. CDR3 amino acids: CASSLALDTEAFF. CDR3 in DNA: TGTGCCAGCAGTTTGGCACTGGACACTGAAGCTTTCTTT.